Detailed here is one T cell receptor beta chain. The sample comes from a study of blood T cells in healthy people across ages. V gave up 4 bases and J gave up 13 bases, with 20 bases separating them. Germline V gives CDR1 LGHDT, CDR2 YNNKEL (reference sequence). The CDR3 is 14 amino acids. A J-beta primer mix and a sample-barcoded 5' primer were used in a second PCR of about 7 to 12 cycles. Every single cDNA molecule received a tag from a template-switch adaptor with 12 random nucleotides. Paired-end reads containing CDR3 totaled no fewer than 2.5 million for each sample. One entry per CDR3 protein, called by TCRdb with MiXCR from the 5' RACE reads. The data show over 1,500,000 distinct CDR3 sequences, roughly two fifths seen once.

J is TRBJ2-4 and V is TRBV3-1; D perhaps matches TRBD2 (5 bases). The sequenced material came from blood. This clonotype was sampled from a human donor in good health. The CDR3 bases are TGTGCCAGCAGCCGAGCCCCCATGGAGGATGAGCAGTACTTC. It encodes CASSRAPMEDEQYF.